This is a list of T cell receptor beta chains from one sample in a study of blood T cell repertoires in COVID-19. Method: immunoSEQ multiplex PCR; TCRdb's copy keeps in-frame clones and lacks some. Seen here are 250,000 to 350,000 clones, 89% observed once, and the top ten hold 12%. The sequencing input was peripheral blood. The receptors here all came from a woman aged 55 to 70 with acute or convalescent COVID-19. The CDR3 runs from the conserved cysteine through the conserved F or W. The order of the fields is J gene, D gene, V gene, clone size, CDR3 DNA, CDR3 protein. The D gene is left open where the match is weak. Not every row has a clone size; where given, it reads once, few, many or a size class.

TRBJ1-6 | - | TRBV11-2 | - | TGTGCCAGCAGCTTAAACCAGGTCACACCGATTTATGATTCACCCCTCCACTTT | CASSLNQVTPIYDSPLHF
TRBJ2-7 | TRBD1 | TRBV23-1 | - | TGCGCCAGCAGTCAAATCGGGACAGGGGTTTGGAACGAGCAGTACTTC | CASSQIGTGVWNEQYF
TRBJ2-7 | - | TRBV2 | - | TGTGCCAGCATTCCCTATTTGGGGCTCCCCCCACAGTACTTC | CASIPYLGLPPQYF
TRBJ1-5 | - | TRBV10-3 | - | TGTGCCATCAGTGGGACAAGCAACAATCAGCCCCAGCATTTT | CAISGTSNNQPQHF
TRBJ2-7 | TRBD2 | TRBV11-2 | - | TGTGCCAGCAGCTTAGCGGCTAGCGGAGCCTACGAGCAGTACTTC | CASSLAASGAYEQYF
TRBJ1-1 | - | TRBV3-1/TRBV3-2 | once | TGTGCCAGCAGCCACCCCGGGGAGATGAACACTGAAGCTTTCTTT | CASSHPGEMNTEAFF
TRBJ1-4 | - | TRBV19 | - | TGTGCCAGTAGTGTAACAGGAACGCGCAATGAAAAACTGTTTTTT | CASSVTGTRNEKLFF
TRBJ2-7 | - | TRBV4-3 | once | TGCGCCAGCAGCCAAGCGGGGGGCCAATCCTACGAGCAGTACTTC | CASSQAGGQSYEQYF
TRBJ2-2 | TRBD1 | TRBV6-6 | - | TGTGCCACTAGGCCGGGACAGATTTCGTGGGAGCTGTTTTTT | CATRPGQISWELFF
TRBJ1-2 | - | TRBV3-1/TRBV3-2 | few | TGTGCCAGCAGCCAAGAGCACAGCTTTAACTATGGCTACACCTTC | CASSQEHSFNYGYTF
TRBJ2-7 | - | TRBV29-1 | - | TGCAGCGTGGGGGGTTATCCAGCGCAAGCCTACGAGCAGTACTTC | CSVGGYPAQAYEQYF
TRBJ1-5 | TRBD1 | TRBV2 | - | TGTGCCAGCAGTGGACAGGGGGATCAGCCCCAGCATTTT | CASSGQGDQPQHF
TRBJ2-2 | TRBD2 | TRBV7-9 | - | TGTGCCAGCAGCTTTCCTAGCGGGAGGGCCACCGGGGAGCTGTTTTTT | CASSFPSGRATGELFF
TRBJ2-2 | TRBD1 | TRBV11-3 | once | TGTGCCAGCAGCTTAGAGGGACAGATGAACACCGGGGAGCTGTTTTTT | CASSLEGQMNTGELFF
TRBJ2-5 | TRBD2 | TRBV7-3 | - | TGTGCCAGCAGCCTTCGGGAAAGGCTAGCGGCCACCCCAGGAAACTTC | CASSLRERLAATPGNF
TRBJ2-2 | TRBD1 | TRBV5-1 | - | TGCGCCACCTCGGACAGGGCCCAAACCGGGGAGCTGTTTTTT | CATSDRAQTGELFF
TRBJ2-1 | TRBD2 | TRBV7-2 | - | TGTGCCAGCAGCTTAGTAGCGGGAGGAAATGAGCAGTTCTTC | CASSLVAGGNEQFF
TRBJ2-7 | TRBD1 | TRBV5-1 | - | TGCGCCAGCAGCTTGGCCATGCAGGGGGCTCGGGAGCAGTACTTC | CASSLAMQGAREQYF
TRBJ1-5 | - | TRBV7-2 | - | TGTGCCAGCAGCTTACAAGGAGGGAACAATCAGCCCCAGCATTTT | CASSLQGGNNQPQHF
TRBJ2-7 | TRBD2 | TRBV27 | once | TGTGCCAGCAGCACATCTGCGGGGGGACTCTCCTACGAGCAGTACTTC | CASSTSAGGLSYEQYF
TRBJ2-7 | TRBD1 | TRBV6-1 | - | TGTGCCAGCAGTGATCGACAGGGGGAGTACGAGCAGTACTTC | CASSDRQGEYEQYF
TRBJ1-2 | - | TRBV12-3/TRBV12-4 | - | TGTGCCACCCTAGGGACTGACTACTATGGCTACACCTTC | CATLGTDYYGYTF
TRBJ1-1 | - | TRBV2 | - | TGTGCCAGCAGCGGAGGGTGGGGTGCGAACACTGAAGCTTTCTTT | CASSGGWGANTEAFF
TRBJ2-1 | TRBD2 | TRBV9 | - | TGTGCCAGCAGCCCCCAGGGACTAGCGGGAGGCCTGGGGTCCTACAATGAGCAGTTCTTC | CASSPQGLAGGLGSYNEQFF
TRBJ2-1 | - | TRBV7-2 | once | TGTGCCAGCAGCCCCCAACAACTGCAGCAGGGTGAGCAGTTCTTC | CASSPQQLQQGEQFF
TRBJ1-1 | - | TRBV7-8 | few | TGTGCCAGCAGCTTAGTGACTTTCCCGAACACTGAAGCTTTCTTT | CASSLVTFPNTEAFF
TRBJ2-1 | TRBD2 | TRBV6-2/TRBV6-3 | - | TGTGCCAGCAGTCCGGCGGGGGGGCCGAGTAATGAGCAGTTCTTC | CASSPAGGPSNEQFF
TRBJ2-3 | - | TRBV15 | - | TGTGCCACCAGCAGAGAAAGGGGGGGAGATACGCAGTATTTT | CATSRERGGDTQYF
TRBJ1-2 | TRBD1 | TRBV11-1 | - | TGTGCCAGCAGCTACCGGGACAGAAATGGCTACACCTTC | CASSYRDRNGYTF
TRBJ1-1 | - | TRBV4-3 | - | TGCGCCAGCAGCCAAGAGGGGGCCTCTGAAGCTTTCTTT | CASSQEGASEAFF
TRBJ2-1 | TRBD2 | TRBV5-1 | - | TGCGCCAGCAGCTTATTAGCGGGGGGCGATGAGCAGTTCTTC | CASSLLAGGDEQFF
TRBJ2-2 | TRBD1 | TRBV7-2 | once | TGTGCCAGCAGCTTATACAGGGGCAACACCGGGGAGCTGTTTTTT | CASSLYRGNTGELFF
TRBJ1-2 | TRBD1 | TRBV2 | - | TGTGCCAGCAGTAAAGACAGGGACTATGGCTACACCTTC | CASSKDRDYGYTF
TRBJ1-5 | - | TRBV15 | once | TGTGCCACCAGCAGAGAAGGGGTTGGCAATCAGCCCCAGCATTTT | CATSREGVGNQPQHF
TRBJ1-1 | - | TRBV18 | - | TGTGCCAGCTCACCCTCCAAGACGGCGGTCACTGAAGCTTTCTTT | CASSPSKTAVTEAFF
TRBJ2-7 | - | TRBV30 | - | TGTGCCTGGAGTAGCGGCTACGAGCAGTACTTC | CAWSSGYEQYF
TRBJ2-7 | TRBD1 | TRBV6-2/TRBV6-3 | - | TGTGCCAGCAGTTACCCAGACAGGGCCCAGGGCAACGAGCAGTACTTC | CASSYPDRAQGNEQYF
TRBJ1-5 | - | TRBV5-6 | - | TGTGCCAGCAGCTTCTTTATATACAGGGATCAGCCCCAGCATTTT | CASSFFIYRDQPQHF
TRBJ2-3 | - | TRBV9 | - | TGTGCCAGCAGCCATCACAATCTACAGGGTTGGGGCACAGATACGCAGTATTTT | CASSHHNLQGWGTDTQYF
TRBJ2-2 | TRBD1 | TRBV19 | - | TGTGCCAGTAGTATAGATAGGGGACAGGAGCGAACCGGGGAGCTGTTTTTT | CASSIDRGQERTGELFF